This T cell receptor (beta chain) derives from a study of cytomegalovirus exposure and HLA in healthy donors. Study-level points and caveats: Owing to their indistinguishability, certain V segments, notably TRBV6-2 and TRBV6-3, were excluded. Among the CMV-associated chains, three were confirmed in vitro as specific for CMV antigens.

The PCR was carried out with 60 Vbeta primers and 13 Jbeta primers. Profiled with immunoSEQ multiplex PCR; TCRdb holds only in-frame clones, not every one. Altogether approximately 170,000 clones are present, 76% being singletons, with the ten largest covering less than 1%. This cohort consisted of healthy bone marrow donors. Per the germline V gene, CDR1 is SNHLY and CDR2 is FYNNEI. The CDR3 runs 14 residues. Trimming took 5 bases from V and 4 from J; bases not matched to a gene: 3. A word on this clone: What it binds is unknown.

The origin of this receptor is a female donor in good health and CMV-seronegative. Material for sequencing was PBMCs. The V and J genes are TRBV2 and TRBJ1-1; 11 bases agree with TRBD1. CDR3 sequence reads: CASSLDRGLTEAFF. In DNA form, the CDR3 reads TGTGCCAGCAGTTTGGACAGGGGGCTCACTGAAGCTTTCTTT.